This T cell receptor (beta chain) was sequenced during a study of blood T cell repertoires in COVID-19. Unmatched junction bases numbered 6, after V lost 3 bases and J lost 4 bases. From germline, CDR1 is SGHVS and CDR2 FQNEAQ. The CDR3 has 14 residues. Profiled with immunoSEQ multiplex PCR; TCRdb holds only in-frame clones, not every one. The sample holds roughly 100,000 clones, 75% to 95% seen once. The chain recombines TRBV7-8 with TRBJ2-7; TRBD1 matches at 7 bases. This TCR derives from a man between 18 and 35 years old with acute or convalescent COVID-19. The specimen sequenced was peripheral blood. The chain's CDR3 is CASSLGTGAYEQYF. The CDR3 DNA is TGTGCCAGCAGCTTGGGAACAGGGGCGTACGAGCAGTACTTC.